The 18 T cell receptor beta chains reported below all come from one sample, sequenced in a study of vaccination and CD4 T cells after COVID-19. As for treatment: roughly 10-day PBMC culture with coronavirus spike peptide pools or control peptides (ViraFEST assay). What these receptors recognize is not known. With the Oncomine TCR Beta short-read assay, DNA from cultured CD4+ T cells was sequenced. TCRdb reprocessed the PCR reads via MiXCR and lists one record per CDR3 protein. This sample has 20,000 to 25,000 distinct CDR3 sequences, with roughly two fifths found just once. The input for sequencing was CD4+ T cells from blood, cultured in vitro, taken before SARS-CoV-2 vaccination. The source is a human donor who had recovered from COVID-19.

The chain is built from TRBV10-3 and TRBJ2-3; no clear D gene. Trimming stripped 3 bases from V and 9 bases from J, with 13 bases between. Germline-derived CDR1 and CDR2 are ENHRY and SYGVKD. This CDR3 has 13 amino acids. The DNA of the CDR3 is TGTGCCATCAGTGATAGGGCCGAGACCACGCAGTATTTT. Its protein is CAISDRAETTQYF.

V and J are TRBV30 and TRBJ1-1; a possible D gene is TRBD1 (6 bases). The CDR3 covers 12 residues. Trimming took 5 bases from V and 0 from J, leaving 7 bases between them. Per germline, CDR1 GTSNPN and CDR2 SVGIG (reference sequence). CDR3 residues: CAWGQMNTEAFF. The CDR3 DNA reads TGTGCCTGGGGACAGATGAACACTGAAGCTTTCTTT.

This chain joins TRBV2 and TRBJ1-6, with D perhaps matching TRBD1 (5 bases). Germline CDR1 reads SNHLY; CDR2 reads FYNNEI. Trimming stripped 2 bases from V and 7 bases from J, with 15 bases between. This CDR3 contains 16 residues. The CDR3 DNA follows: TGTGCCAGCAGTGAATCCACGCGGGACGGGAATTCACCCCTCCACTTT. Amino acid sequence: CASSESTRDGNSPLHF.

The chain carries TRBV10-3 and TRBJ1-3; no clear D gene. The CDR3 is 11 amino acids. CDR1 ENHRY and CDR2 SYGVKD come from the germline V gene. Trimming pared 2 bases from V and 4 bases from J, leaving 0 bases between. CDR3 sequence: CAISEGNTIYF. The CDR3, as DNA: TGTGCCATCAGTGAGGGAAACACCATATATTTT.

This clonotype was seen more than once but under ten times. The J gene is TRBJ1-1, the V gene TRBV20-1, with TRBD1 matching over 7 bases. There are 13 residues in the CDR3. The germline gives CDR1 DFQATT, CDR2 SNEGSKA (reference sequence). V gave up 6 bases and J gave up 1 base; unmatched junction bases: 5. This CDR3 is CSAAGDRNTEAFF. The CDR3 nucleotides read TGCAGTGCGGCTGGGGACAGGAACACTGAAGCTTTCTTT.

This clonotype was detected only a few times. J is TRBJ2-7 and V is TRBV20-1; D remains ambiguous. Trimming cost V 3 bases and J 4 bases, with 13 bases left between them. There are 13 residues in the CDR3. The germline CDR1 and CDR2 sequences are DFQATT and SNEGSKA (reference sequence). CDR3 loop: CSASLDGSYEQYF. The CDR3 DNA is TGCAGTGCTAGTCTGGACGGTTCTTACGAGCAGTACTTC.

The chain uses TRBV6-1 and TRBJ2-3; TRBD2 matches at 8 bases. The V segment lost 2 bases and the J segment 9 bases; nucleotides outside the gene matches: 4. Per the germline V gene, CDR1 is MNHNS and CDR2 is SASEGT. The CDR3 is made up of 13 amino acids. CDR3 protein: CASSELGLVTQYF. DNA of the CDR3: TGTGCCAGCAGTGAACTGGGACTAGTCACGCAGTATTTT.

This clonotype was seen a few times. CDR3 sequence (DNA): TGTGCCAGCAGCTCATCCGGGACTAGCGGGAGTTTCCACGAGCAGTACTTC. Translation: CASSSSGTSGSFHEQYF. The chain joins TRBV27 to TRBJ2-7; 14 nucleotides match TRBD2. V was pared by 6 bases and J by 5 bases, with 12 bases of the junction left unmatched. Germline CDR1 MNHEY, CDR2 SMNVEV (reference sequence). CDR3 length equals 17 residues.

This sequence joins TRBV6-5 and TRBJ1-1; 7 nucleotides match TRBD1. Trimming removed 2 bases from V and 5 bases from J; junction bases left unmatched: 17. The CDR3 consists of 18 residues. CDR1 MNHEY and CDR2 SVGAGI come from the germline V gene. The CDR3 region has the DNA TGTGCCAGCAGTTACCGACACCTAAGTGGGACAGCCGGGACTGAAGCTTTCTTT. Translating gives CASSYRHLSGTAGTEAFF.

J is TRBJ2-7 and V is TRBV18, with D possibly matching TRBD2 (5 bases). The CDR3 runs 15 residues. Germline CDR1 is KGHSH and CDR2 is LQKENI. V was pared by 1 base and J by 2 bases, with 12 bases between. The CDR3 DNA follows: TGTGCCAGCTCACCACGTACCGGGGTGCCCTACGAGCAGTACTTC. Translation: CASSPRTGVPYEQYF.

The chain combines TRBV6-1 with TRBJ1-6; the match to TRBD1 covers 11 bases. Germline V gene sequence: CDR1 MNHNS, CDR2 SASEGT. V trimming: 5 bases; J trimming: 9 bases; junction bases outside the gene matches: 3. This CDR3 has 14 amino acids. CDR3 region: CASSPGQGVSPLHF. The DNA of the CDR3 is TGTGCCAGCAGTCCGGGACAGGGGGTTTCACCCCTCCACTTT.

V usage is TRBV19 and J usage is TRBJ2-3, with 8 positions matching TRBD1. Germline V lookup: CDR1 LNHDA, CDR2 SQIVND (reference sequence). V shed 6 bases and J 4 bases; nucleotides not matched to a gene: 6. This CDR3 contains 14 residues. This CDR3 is CASRVQGEADTQYF. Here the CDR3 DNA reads TGTGCCAGTAGAGTACAGGGGGAAGCAGATACGCAGTATTTT.

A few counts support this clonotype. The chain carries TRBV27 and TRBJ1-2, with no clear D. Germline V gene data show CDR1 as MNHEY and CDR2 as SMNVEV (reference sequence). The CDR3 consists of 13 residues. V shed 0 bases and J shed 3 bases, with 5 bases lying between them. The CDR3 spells CASSLSGDYGYTF. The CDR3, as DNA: TGTGCCAGCAGTTTATCGGGTGACTATGGCTACACCTTC.

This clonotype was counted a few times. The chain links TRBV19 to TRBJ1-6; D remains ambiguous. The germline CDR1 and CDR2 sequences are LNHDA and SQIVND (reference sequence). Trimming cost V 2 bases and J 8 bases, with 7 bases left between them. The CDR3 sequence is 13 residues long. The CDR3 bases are TGTGCCAGTAGTATACGCCTTGATTCACCCCTCCACTTT. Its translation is CASSIRLDSPLHF.

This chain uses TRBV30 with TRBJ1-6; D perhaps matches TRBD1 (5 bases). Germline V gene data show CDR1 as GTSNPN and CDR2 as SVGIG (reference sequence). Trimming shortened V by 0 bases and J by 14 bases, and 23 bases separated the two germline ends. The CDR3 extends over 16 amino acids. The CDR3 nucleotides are TGTGCCTGGAGTGTGATATCGATAAGCAGGGCCGAGACCCTCCACTTT. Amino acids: CAWSVISISRAETLHF.

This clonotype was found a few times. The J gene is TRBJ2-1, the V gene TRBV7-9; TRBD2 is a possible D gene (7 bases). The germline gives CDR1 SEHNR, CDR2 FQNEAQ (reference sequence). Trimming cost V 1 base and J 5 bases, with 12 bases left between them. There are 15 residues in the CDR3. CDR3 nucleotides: TGTGCCAGCAGCTTAGTCGGGGGGCAGGACAATGAGCAGTTCTTC. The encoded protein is CASSLVGGQDNEQFF.

The CDR3 reads CASSSFGGTTDTQYF. CDR3 bases: TGTGCCAGCAGCTCCTTCGGGGGGACGACGGATACGCAGTATTTT. The genes are TRBV5-6 and TRBJ2-3, with 7 bases matching TRBD2. The CDR3 totals 15 residues. V was pared by 3 bases and J by 6 bases, with 10 bases of the junction left unmatched. Per the germline V gene, CDR1 is SGHDT and CDR2 is YYEEEE.

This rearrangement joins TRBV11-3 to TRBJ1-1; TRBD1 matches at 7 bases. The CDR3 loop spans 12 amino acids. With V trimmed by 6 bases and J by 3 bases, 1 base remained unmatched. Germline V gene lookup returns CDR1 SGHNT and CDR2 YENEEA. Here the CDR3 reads CASRGQYTEAFF. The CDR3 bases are TGTGCCAGCAGGGGACAGTACACTGAAGCTTTCTTT. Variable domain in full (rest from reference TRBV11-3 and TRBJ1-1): EAGVVQSPRYKIIEKKQPVAFWCNPISGHNTLYWYLQNLGQGPELLIRYENEEAVDDSQLPKDRFSAERLKGVDSTLKIQPAELGDSAVYLCASRGQYTEAFFGQGTRLTVV.